This TCR beta chain is drawn from a study of cytomegalovirus exposure and HLA in healthy donors. Overall study results and limits: Reports described diagnosis of cytomegalovirus status by the classifier as highly specific and sensitive.

The CDR3 is 14 amino acids. The germline V and J ends were trimmed by 7 bases and 1 base, with 13 bases remaining between them. The germline gives CDR1 SGHTA, CDR2 FQGNSA. A note on this clone: Its antigen is unidentified.

Use of 60 Vbeta and 13 Jbeta primers characterized the PCR. In the original workflow: It was a later analysis that counted 75 million to 90 million unique TCR beta chains, of which 9 million to 13 million were shared. Data came from immunoSEQ multiplex PCR; TCRdb stores just in-frame clones and leaves some out. For V, J and clone size, that table is used; D and trimming come from the DNA. The sample consists of about 130,000 clones, 75% of them appearing once. V is TRBV7-2 and J is TRBJ1-1; weak D call: TRBD1 (5 bases). Sequenced input: PBMCs. The sequence was obtained from a man aged 30-40 years in good health and CMV-seronegative. The CDR3 region has the DNA TGTGCCAGCACCCTCGCCACAGGGAACACTGAAGCTTTCTTT. It specifies CASTLATGNTEAFF.